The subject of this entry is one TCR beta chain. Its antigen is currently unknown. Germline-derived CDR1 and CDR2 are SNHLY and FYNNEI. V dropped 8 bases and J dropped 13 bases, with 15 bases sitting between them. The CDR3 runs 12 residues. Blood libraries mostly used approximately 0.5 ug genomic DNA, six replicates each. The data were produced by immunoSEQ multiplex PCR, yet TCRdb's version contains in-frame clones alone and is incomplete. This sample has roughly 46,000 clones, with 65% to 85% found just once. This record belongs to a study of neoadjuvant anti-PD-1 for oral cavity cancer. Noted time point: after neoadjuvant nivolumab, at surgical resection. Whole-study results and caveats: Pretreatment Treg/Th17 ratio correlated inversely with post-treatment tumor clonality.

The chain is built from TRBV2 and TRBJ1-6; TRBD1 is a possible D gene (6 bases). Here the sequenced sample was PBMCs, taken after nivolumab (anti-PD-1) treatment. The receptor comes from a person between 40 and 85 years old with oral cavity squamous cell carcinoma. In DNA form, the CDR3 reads TGTGCCAGCCGGGGGAGGGGGGGCCCCCTCCACTTT. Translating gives CASRGRGGPLHF.